The 7 T cell receptor beta chains given below trace back to one sample, sequenced in a study of shared clonotypes between healthy human individuals. Assay: immunoSEQ multiplex PCR; the TCRdb copy retains only in-frame clones and omits some. Counted here are over 2 million clones, just under 95% occurring once; the ten biggest clones make up 0.37%. Input material: naive CD4+ T cells from PBMCs. The subset: CD45RA+ positively selected. All receptors derive from a man aged 18 to 30 in good health. Some clones in this sample may be carry-over from other donors' samples.

The V and J genes are TRBV5-4 and TRBJ2-1; the D is unclear. Per germline, CDR1 SGHNT and CDR2 YYREEE (reference sequence). The CDR3 runs 13 residues. V was shortened by 9 bases and J by 3 bases, with 13 bases between the two germline ends. The CDR3 loop reads CATTGGNYNEQFF. The CDR3 bases are TGTGCCACAACTGGCGGAAACTACAATGAGCAGTTCTTC.

V is TRBV5-1 and J is TRBJ2-7; D is perhaps TRBD2 (5 bases). The CDR3 sequence is 14 residues long. Germline CDR1 SGHRS, CDR2 YFSETQ. V was cut by 0 bases and J by 3 bases, with 10 bases left in between. In nucleotides, the CDR3 is TGCGCCAGCAGCTTGGGAGGGAATCGCTACGAGCAGTACTTC. It codes for CASSLGGNRYEQYF.

The V gene is TRBV2, the J gene TRBJ1-2; 7 positions match TRBD1. The CDR3 totals 15 residues. Germline CDR1 reads SNHLY; CDR2 reads FYNNEI. The junction had 9 bases not matched to a gene; V was cut back by 1 base and J by 7 bases. The CDR3 spells CASSEVTLAGGGYTF. CDR3 DNA: TGTGCCAGCAGTGAAGTGACCCTTGCAGGGGGTGGCTACACCTTC. Supplemented by reference TRBV2 and TRBJ1-2, the full variable domain reads EPEVTQTPSHQVTQMGQEVILRCVPISNHLYFYWYRQILGQKVEFLVSFYNNEISEKSEIFDDQFSVERPDGSNFTLKIRSTKLEDSAMYFCASSEVTLAGGGYTFGSGTRLTVV.

The chain employs TRBV15 and TRBJ2-5; 7 bases line up with TRBD1. This CDR3 has 15 residues. Trimming removed 5 bases from V and 3 bases from J; junction bases left unmatched: 9. CDR1 and CDR2 from the germline V gene are LNHNV and YYDKDF (reference sequence). The CDR3 is CATSEPGTAKETQYF. The CDR3 nucleotides read TGTGCCACCAGCGAACCCGGGACAGCTAAAGAGACCCAGTACTTC.

This chain uses TRBV29-1 with TRBJ2-1; a possible D gene is TRBD2 (5 bases). CDR1 is SQVTM and CDR2 is ANQGSEA in the germline V gene. The V gene lost 1 base and the J gene lost 7 bases, with 23 bases spanning the gap. The CDR3 is 17 amino acids. CDR3 in DNA: TGCAGCGTTGAAGCATTAGCCTTAACGCTGACGGGGAATGAGCAGTTCTTC. Translation gives CSVEALALTLTGNEQFF.

This clone was counted a few times. The rearrangement joins TRBV28 to TRBJ1-4; no definite D call. CDR3 length: 13 residues. V was clipped by 2 bases and J by 8 bases, with 9 bases between them. Per the germline V gene, CDR1 is MDHEN and CDR2 is SYDVKM. CDR3 sequence: CASSLRRREKLFF. The CDR3 DNA is TGTGCCAGCAGTTTACGGAGAAGAGAAAAACTGTTTTTT.

CDR3 sequence (DNA): TGTGCCAGTAGTACTCAACAGGGAAATAAGATCTACGAGCAGTACTTC. This sequence encodes CASSTQQGNKIYEQYF. The rearrangement uses TRBV19 and TRBJ2-7; D might be TRBD1 (6 bases). The CDR3 extends over 16 amino acids. V was cut by 4 bases and J by 3 bases, with 19 bases left in between. CDR1 and CDR2 (germline): LNHDA, SQIVND (reference sequence).